What follows is one TCR beta chain and its context. The CDR3 consists of 15 residues. Trimming removed 5 bases from V and 3 bases from J, with 18 bases in between. Looked up from germline, CDR1 is GTSNPN and CDR2 is SVGIG (reference sequence). The sample comes from a study of shared clonotypes between healthy human individuals. The protocol was immunoSEQ multiplex PCR, while the TCRdb copy is restricted to in-frame clones and leaves out a portion. The top ten clones hold 0.37% of a sample with some 2,500,000 clones, just under 95% of them seen once. Sequenced input: naive CD4+ T cells from PBMCs. Documented subset: CD45RA+ positively selected. The chain joins TRBV30 to TRBJ2-3, with no clear D. This clonotype originated in a man aged 18 to 30 in good health. Some clones in this sample may be carry-over from other donors' samples. This CDR3 reads CAWEDKPSATDTQYF. CDR3 DNA: TGTGCCTGGGAAGATAAACCGTCGGCGACAGATACGCAGTATTTT. Filled out from reference TRBV30 and TRBJ2-3, the complete variable domain reads SQTIHQWPATLVQPVGSPLSLECTVEGTSNPNLYWYRQAAGRGLQLLFYSVGIGQISSEVPQNLSASRPQDRQFILSSKKLLLSDSGFYLCAWEDKPSATDTQYFGPGTRLTVL.